The rows below give T cell receptor beta chains drawn from one sample of a study of early T cells in non-severe SARS-CoV-2 infection. TCRdb redid the calling of the 5' RACE reads with MiXCR, one entry per CDR3 protein. The sample holds 55,000 to 75,000 distinct CDR3 sequences; approximately 12% are singletons and the top ten take about 4%. Sequenced: whole blood. Receptor source: an adult who was a healthcare worker with PCR-confirmed SARS-CoV-2 infection or an uninfected control (not recorded which). CDR3s leave out the opening cysteine and the closing phenylalanine or tryptophan.

j_call,v_call,cdr3_aa
TRBJ1-1,TRBV6-1,ASHYVLGGTGRTEAF
TRBJ2-7,TRBV10-3,AISERDSIYEQY
TRBJ2-2,TRBV6-6,ASSKQGAGGELF
TRBJ2-1,TRBV5-4,ASSLGGTSGRSYNEQF
TRBJ2-1,TRBV6-2/TRBV6-3,ASSMTSGHNEQF
TRBJ2-1,TRBV5-1,ASSLAWQGGYSSGSRLNEQF
TRBJ2-3,TRBV20-1,SGTSPSGRASTDTQY
TRBJ2-5,TRBV6-5,AGSHGLAEETQY
TRBJ2-2,TRBV10-3,AISQGASGELF
TRBJ2-2,TRBV7-3,ASSPNTGELF
TRBJ2-7,TRBV2,ASSQLAIRDEQY
TRBJ1-3,TRBV6-1,ASSEAPGAGNTIY
TRBJ1-1,TRBV5-5,ASSLGTGVNTEAF
TRBJ1-2,TRBV27,ASSLRQGRHYGYT
TRBJ1-1,TRBV29-1,SAFVDTEAF
TRBJ1-4,TRBV10-3,AISESLEKLF
TRBJ1-3,TRBV9,ASSVAPGTSGNTIY
TRBJ2-1,TRBV2,ATPPGQGADNEQF
TRBJ2-7,TRBV20-1,SATHRGFSYEQY
TRBJ2-7,TRBV7-9,ASSPGTGQYEQY
TRBJ2-3,TRBV20-1,SASGRGVGTDTQY
TRBJ2-3,TRBV5-1,ASSLRADTQY
TRBJ1-2,TRBV2,ASTGTGDGYT
TRBJ2-7,TRBV29-1,SAGQGNEQY
TRBJ2-7,TRBV6-2/TRBV6-3,ASSYSGLVYEQY
TRBJ2-2,TRBV29-1,SVGEKGELF
TRBJ2-1,TRBV9,ASSRTSGYNEQF
TRBJ1-2,TRBV19,ASSMGQFYGYT
TRBJ2-7,TRBV7-9,ASSFSGDSYEQY
TRBJ2-5,TRBV7-9,ASSFGSYETQY
TRBJ2-7,TRBV29-1,SVPSGQGNYEQY
TRBJ2-3,TRBV21-1,ASSKRMGKGVNSRSTDTQY
TRBJ2-1,TRBV27,ATSTGTSGANEQF
TRBJ2-1,TRBV20-1,SARRVSEQF
TRBJ1-4,TRBV14,AMRKGKANEKLF
TRBJ2-2,TRBV7-8,ASSLGGRAVITGELF
TRBJ1-2,TRBV7-3,ASSYKTGGVNYGYT
TRBJ2-1,TRBV28,ASYLAGYNEQF
TRBJ1-1,TRBV7-9,ASSFEEGTEAF
TRBJ1-2,TRBV4-1,ASSQVARADYGYT
TRBJ2-1,TRBV11-3,ASSFTSGSYNEQF
TRBJ1-3,TRBV5-4,ASSYGTAEDTIY
TRBJ2-5,TRBV19,ASSQWGQLQETQY
TRBJ2-2,TRBV19,ATPSKDANGELF
TRBJ1-2,TRBV18,ASSPAGQGYGYT
TRBJ2-2,TRBV9,ASSVEGQATGELF
TRBJ2-5,TRBV2,ASSKRGQETQY
TRBJ2-3,TRBV7-8,ASSLSTVTDTQY
TRBJ2-2,TRBV5-4,ASSSRLPNTGELF
TRBJ2-3,TRBV6-2/TRBV6-3,ASSSPGLARTDTQY
TRBJ2-1,TRBV9,ASSPGGLVEQF
TRBJ2-7,TRBV6-6,ASSDDRPYEQY
TRBJ2-3,TRBV30,AWEGRDHTDTQY